These 3 T cell receptor beta chains share one sample of origin, sequenced in a study of T cell changes during pregnancy in multiple sclerosis. Method: immunoSEQ multiplex PCR; TCRdb's copy keeps in-frame clones and lacks some. The table shows 40,000 to 45,000 clones, with 80% to 90% occurring only once. Sequencing was performed on CD4+ T cells from peripheral blood mononuclear cells, taken in the first trimester of pregnancy. The receptors come from a female donor with multiple sclerosis, enrolled in a pregnancy study.

The rearrangement uses TRBV28 and TRBJ2-3, with 12 bases aligning to TRBD2. The CDR3 runs 15 residues. J gave up 4 bases and V 5 bases, and 4 bases lay outside the gene matches. Per germline, CDR1 MDHEN and CDR2 SYDVKM. The CDR3 DNA follows: TGTGCCAGCAGTACACTAGCGGGAGGTCCAGATACGCAGTATTTT. As protein: CASSTLAGGPDTQYF.

The J gene is TRBJ2-7, the V gene TRBV7-2; 7 bases are a match to TRBD2. V dropped 5 bases and J dropped 2; count of bases not matched to a gene: 12. The germline gives CDR1 SGHTA, CDR2 FQGNSA. CDR3 length: 16 residues. CDR3 bases: TGTGCCAGCAGCGTACTGCCTCTAGCGGCCCCCTACGAGCAGTACTTC. This encodes CASSVLPLAAPYEQYF.

With regard to this clone: Different DNA sequences within this sample yield the same CDR3. This chain joins TRBV5-1 and TRBJ2-5; D is ambiguous. CDR1 and CDR2 from the germline V gene are SGHRS and YFSETQ. The CDR3 runs 11 residues. Trimming removed 4 bases from V and 2 bases from J, with 3 bases in between. CDR3 protein: CASSLQETQYF. For the CDR3, the DNA is TGCGCCAGCAGCCTGCAAGAGACCCAGTACTTC.